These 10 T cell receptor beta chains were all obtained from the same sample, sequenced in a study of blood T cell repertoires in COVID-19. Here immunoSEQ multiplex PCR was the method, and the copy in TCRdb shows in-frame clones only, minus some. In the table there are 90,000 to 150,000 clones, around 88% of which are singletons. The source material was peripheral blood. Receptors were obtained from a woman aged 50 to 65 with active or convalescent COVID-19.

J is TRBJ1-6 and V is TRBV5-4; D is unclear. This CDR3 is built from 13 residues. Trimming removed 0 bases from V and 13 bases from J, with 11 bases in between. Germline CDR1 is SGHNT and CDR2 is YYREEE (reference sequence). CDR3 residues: CASSLDSPAPLHF. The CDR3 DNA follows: TGTGCCAGCAGCTTGGACAGCCCCGCTCCCCTCCACTTT. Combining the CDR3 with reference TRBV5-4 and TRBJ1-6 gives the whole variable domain ETGVTQSPTHLIKTRGQQVTLRCSSQSGHNTVSWYQQALGQGPQFIFQYYREEENGRGNFPPRFSGLQFPNYSSELNVNALELDDSALYLCASSLDSPAPLHFGNGTRLTVT.

This CDR3 reads CASSSGYREGDDTQYF. The DNA of the CDR3 is TGTGCCAGCAGCTCTGGTTATCGGGAGGGAGACGATACGCAGTATTTT. The chain employs TRBV11-2 and TRBJ2-3, with TRBD2 matching 8 bases. This CDR3 has 16 residues. Trimming at V came to 4 bases and at J to 6 bases, leaving 12 bases not matched to a gene. Germline loops: CDR1 SGHAT, CDR2 FQNNGV.

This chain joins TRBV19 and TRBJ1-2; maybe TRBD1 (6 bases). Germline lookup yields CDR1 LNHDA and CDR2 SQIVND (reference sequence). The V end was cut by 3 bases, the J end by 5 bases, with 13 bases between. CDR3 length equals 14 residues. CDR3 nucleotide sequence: TGTGCCAGTAGTATCTCCGGCAGGGGATATGGCTACACCTTC. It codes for CASSISGRGYGYTF.

The CDR3 region is CATRAGLAGQETQYF. CDR3 sequence (DNA): TGTGCCACCAGAGCCGGACTAGCGGGACAAGAGACCCAGTACTTC. This rearrangement joins TRBV10-3 to TRBJ2-5; TRBD2 matches at 12 bases. J gave up 2 bases and V 10 bases, and 8 bases lay outside the gene matches. CDR3 length: 15 amino acids. The germline V gene has CDR1 ENHRY and CDR2 SYGVKD.

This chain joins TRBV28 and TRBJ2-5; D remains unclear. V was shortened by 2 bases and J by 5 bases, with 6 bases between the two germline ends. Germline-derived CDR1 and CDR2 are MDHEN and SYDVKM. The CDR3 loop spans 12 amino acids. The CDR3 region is CASSLRRETQYF. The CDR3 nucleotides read TGTGCCAGCAGTTTAAGGCGGGAGACCCAGTACTTC.

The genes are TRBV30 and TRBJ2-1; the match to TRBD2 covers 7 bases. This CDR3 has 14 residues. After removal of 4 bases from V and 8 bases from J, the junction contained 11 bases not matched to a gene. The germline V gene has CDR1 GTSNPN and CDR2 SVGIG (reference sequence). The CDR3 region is CAWKPPGLPYEQFF. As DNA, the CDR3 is TGTGCCTGGAAACCACCGGGACTACCATATGAGCAGTTCTTC.

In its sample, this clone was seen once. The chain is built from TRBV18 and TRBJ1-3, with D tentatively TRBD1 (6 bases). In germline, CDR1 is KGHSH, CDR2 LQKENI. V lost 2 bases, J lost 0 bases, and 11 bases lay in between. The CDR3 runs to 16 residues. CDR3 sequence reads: CASSPEGGSSGNTIYF. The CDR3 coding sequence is TGTGCCAGCTCACCAGAGGGGGGGAGCTCTGGAAACACCATATATTTT.

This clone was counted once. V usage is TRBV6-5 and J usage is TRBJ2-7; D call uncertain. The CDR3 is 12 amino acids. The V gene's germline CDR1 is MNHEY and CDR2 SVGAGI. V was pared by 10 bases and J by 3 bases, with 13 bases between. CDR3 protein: CAMPADLYEQYF. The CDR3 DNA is TGTGCCATGCCGGCGGATCTCTACGAGCAGTACTTC.

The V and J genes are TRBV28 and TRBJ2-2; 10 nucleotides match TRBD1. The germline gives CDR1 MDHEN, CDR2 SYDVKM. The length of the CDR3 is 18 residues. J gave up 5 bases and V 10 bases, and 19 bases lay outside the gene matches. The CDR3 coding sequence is TGTGCCACCGAACACAGTCCCGGGACAGGGGCGAGGACCGGGGAGCTGTTTTTT. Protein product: CATEHSPGTGARTGELFF.

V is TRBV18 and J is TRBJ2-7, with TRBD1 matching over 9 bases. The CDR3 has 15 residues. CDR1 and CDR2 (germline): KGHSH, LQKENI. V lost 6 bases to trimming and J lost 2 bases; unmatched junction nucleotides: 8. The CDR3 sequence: CASSEGTGWTYEQYF. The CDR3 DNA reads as TGTGCCAGCTCTGAAGGGACAGGGTGGACCTACGAGCAGTACTTC.